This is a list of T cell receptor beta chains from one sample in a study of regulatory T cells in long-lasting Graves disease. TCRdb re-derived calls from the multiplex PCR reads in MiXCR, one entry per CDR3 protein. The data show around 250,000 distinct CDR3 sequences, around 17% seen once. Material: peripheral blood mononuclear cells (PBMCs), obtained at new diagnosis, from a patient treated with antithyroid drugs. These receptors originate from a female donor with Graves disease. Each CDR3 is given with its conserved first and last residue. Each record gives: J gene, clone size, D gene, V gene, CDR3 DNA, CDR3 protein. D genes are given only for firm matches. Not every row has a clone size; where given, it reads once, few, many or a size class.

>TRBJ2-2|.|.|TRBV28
TGTGCCAGCAGGCCCGGGACACTGAACACCGGGGAGCTGTTTTTT
CASRPGTLNTGELFF
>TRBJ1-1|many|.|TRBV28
TGTGCCAGCAGTTTGTTGATGAACACTGAAGCTTTCTTT
CASSLLMNTEAFF
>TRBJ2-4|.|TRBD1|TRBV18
TGTGCCAGCTCCTTGGACAGGGTCCAAAACATTCAGTACTTC
CASSLDRVQNIQYF
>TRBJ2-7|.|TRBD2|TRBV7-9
TGTGCCAGCAGCTTAGGCGGGAGGGGCTCCTACGAGCAGTACTTC
CASSLGGRGSYEQYF
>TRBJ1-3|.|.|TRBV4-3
TGCGCCAGCAGCCAAGAGTCGGGAAGCACCATATATTTT
CASSQESGSTIYF
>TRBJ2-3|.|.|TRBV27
TGTGCCAGCCGCCCTGGCGGTGTAGCAGGCACAGATACGCAGTATTTT
CASRPGGVAGTDTQYF
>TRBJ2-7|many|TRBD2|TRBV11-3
TGTGCCAGCAGCTCCGGACTAGCGGGAGGGCCCTGGGGCGAGCAGTACTTC
CASSSGLAGGPWGEQYF
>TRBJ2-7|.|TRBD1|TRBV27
TGTGCCAGCAGTCGCCAATACAGGGGCCCCTACGAGCAGTACTTC
CASSRQYRGPYEQYF
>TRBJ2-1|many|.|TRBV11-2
TGTGCCAGCAGCTCTCTGAATGAGCAGTTCTTC
CASSSLNEQFF
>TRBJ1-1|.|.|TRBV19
TGTGCCAGTAGGCAGGGTCCTGAAGCTTTCTTT
CASRQGPEAFF
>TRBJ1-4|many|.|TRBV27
TGTGCCAGCAGTTTACTGGGGGCTGGGAATAATGAAAAACTGTTTTTT
CASSLLGAGNNEKLFF
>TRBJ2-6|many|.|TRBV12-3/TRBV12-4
TGTGCCAGCAGGGTAGGGTTCTCTGGGGCCAACGTCCTGACTTTC
CASRVGFSGANVLTF
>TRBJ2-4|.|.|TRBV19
TGTGCCAGTAGGTCGTCAGATAAAAACATTCAGTACTTC
CASRSSDKNIQYF
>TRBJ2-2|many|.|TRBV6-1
TGTGCCAGCAGTGAAGGATGGGGCGGAACGAACACCGGGGAGCTGTTTTTT
CASSEGWGGTNTGELFF
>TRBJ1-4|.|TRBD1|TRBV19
TGTGCCACTAGTATTGGACAGGGTAATGAAAAACTGTTTTTT
CATSIGQGNEKLFF
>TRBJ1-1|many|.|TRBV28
TGTGCCAGCAGTTTCCTGGGAGGGGGGACTGAAGCTTTCTTT
CASSFLGGGTEAFF
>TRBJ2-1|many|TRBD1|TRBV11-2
TGTGCCAGCAGCTCCAAATCACCGGATGACAGGGGTTTACTGGGTGAGCAGTTCTTC
CASSSKSPDDRGLLGEQFF
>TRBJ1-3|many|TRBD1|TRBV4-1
TGCGCCAGCAGCCAAGCTACCCTAGGGACAGCTTCTGGAAACACCATATATTTT
CASSQATLGTASGNTIYF
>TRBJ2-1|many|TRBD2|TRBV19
TGTGCCAGTAGTACAACTAGCGGGAGTCCCAATGAGCAGTTCTTC
CASSTTSGSPNEQFF
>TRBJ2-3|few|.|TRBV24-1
TGTGCCACCAGTGATTCTCCCTGGGGGGATACGCAGTATTTT
CATSDSPWGDTQYF
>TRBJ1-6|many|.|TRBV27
TGTGCCAGCAGTCTGCGCGGTCGCTCCTATAATTCACCCCTCCACTTT
CASSLRGRSYNSPLHF
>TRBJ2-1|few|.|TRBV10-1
TGCGCCAGCAGCCCCTACAGGAGCTCCTACAATGAGCAGTTCTTC
CASSPYRSSYNEQFF
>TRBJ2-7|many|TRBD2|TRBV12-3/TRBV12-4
TGTGCCAGCAGTCCCCGACTAGCGGGAAGCTCCTACGAGCAGTACTTC
CASSPRLAGSSYEQYF
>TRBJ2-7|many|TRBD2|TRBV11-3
TGTGCCAGCAGCTCCCAACTAGCGGGAGGTCTCGAGCAGTACTTC
CASSSQLAGGLEQYF
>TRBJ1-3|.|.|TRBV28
TGTGCCAGCAGTTTTGCCATCGGAAACACCATATATTTT
CASSFAIGNTIYF
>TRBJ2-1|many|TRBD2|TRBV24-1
TGTGCCACCAGTGACGGGACTAGCGGGCTCAATGAGCAGTTCTTC
CATSDGTSGLNEQFF
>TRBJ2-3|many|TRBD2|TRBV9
TGTGCCAGCAGCGTGCTTAGCGGGGGGAGCACAGATACGCAGTATTTT
CASSVLSGGSTDTQYF
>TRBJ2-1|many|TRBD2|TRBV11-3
TGTGCCAGCAGCTTTAGCGGGAGGAATGAGCAGTTCTTC
CASSFSGRNEQFF
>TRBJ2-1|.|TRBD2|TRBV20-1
TGCAGTGCTAGTCCGCCGGGGGGTGAGCGGGACGGGCAGTTCTTC
CSASPPGGERDGQFF
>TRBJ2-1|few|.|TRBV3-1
TGTGCCAGCAGCCCATCTACCAGCTCCTACAATGAGCGGTTCTTC
CASSPSTSSYNERFF
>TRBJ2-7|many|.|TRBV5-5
TGTGCCAGCAGCTTGGCCCGGTCGGGCTACGAGCAGTACTTC
CASSLARSGYEQYF
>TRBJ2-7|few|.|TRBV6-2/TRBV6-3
TGTGCCAGCAGTTACCACCAGTCCTACGAGCAGTACTTC
CASSYHQSYEQYF
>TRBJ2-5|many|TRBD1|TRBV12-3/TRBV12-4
TGTGCCAGCGTCCGGACAGGGGGTCAAGAGACCCAGTACTTC
CASVRTGGQETQYF
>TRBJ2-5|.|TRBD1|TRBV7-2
TGTGCCAGCCAGGGACAGGAAGAGACCCAGTACTTC
CASQGQEETQYF
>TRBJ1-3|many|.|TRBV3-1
TGTGCCAGCAGCCAGGGTAACGGAAACACCATATATTTT
CASSQGNGNTIYF
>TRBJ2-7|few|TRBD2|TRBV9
TGTGCCAGCAGCGAGGGGCCTAGCGGGAGGGCCGGGTACGAGCAGTACTTC
CASSEGPSGRAGYEQYF
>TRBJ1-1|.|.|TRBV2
TGTGCCAGCAGTGGCGGGACCCACACTGAAGCTTTCTTT
CASSGGTHTEAFF
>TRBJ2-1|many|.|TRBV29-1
TGCAGCGTTGGAGGGGGGCTGGCGGGAGCCCCCTTGGGACTCTTC
CSVGGGLAGAPLGLF
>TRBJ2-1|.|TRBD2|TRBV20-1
TGCAGTGCACTTAGCGGGAGGGCCTTGAATGAGCAGTTCTTC
CSALSGRALNEQFF
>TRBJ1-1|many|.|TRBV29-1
TGCAGCGTAAGAACGGGGGGAAACCCTGAAGCTTTCTTT
CSVRTGGNPEAFF
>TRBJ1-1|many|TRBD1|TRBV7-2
TGTGCCAGCAGCCCCGCAGGGGGCACTGAAGCTTTCTTT
CASSPAGGTEAFF
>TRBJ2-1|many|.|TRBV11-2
TGTGCCAGCAGCTTAGAGCTCTGGGAGAATGAGCAGTTCTTC
CASSLELWENEQFF
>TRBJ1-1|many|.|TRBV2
TGTGCCAGCAGTGGAAGGGTTCTGGACACTGAAGCTTTCTTT
CASSGRVLDTEAFF
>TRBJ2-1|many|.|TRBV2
TGTGCCAGCAGTGAAGCGCAGGAGGGGATCCATGAGCAGTTCTTC
CASSEAQEGIHEQFF
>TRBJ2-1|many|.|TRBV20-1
TGCAGTGCTCACCGTACGCTGAACAATGAGCAGTTCTTC
CSAHRTLNNEQFF
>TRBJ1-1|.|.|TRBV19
TGTGCCAGTATGAGAGGTTTAAACACTGAAGCTTTCTTT
CASMRGLNTEAFF
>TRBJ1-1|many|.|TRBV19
TGTGCCAGTAGTATTAGCCCCCGGGGCACTGAAGCTTTCTTT
CASSISPRGTEAFF
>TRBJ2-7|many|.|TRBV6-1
TGTGCCAGTTATTCGGACAGAACCTACGAGCAGTACTTC
CASYSDRTYEQYF
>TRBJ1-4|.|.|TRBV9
TGTGCCAGCAGCCACACACCCAATAACAGGCGCGAGGAAAAACTGTTTTTT
CASSHTPNNRREEKLFF
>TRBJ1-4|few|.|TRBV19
TGTGCCAGTAGTTCCTTCAGGGTTGGGGAAAAACTGTTTTTT
CASSSFRVGEKLFF
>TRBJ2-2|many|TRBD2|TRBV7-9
TGTGCCAGCAGCTTGCCAACTAGCGGGGAACCCGGGGAGCTGTTTTTT
CASSLPTSGEPGELFF
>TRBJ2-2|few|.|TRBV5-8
TGTGCCAGCAGCTTGTTCTTAGCCGGGGAGCTGTTTTTT
CASSLFLAGELFF